The 27 T cell receptor beta chains reported below all come from one sample, sequenced in a study of shared clonotypes between healthy human individuals. TCRdb's table, derived via immunoSEQ multiplex PCR, lists solely in-frame clones and lacks some. Here the sample spans approximately 1.5 million clones, 95% to 99% being singletons. What was sequenced was naive CD4+ T cells sorted from blood. Specified subset: CD45RA+ positively selected. The source of these receptors is a man aged 25-45 years in good health.

This clone was recorded once. The V and J genes are TRBV6-6 and TRBJ2-2, with D unresolved. Between the trimmed V and J ends, which lost 5 bases and 7 bases, there was a span of 11 bases. Germline CDR1 MNHNY, CDR2 SVGAGI (reference sequence). CDR3 length: 13 residues. The CDR3 protein is CASSDRGSGELFF. The CDR3 DNA reads TGTGCCAGCAGTGACCGAGGAAGCGGGGAGCTGTTTTTT.

This clone is a singleton in its sample. The chain is built from TRBV29-1 and TRBJ2-2; 7 nucleotides agree with TRBD2. Trimming cost V 5 bases and J 3 bases; bases outside gene matches: 9. Germline values: CDR1 SQVTM, CDR2 ANQGSEA. The CDR3 runs 15 residues. CDR3 nucleotides: TGCAGCGTTCCCGCGGGAGCAGACCACACCGGGGAGCTGTTTTTT. Its translation is CSVPAGADHTGELFF.

The chain uses TRBV4-3 and TRBJ1-2; TRBD1 matches at 9 bases. Unmatched junction bases numbered 7, after V lost 1 base and J lost 1 base. The CDR3 spans 17 residues. Germline values: CDR1 LGHNA, CDR2 YSLEER. The CDR3 nucleotides are TGCGCCAGCAGCCAAGTCTCGGGGACAGGGAATAACTATGGCTACACCTTC. It encodes CASSQVSGTGNNYGYTF.

The chain employs TRBV29-1 and TRBJ2-7; TRBD2 is a possible D gene (6 bases). The ends were cut back, 1 base at V and 0 bases at J, with 13 bases in the middle. CDR1 SQVTM and CDR2 ANQGSEA come from the germline V gene. The CDR3 spans 15 residues. The CDR3 is CSVEGLRGPSYEQYF. The CDR3 coding sequence is TGCAGCGTTGAAGGTCTGCGGGGACCCTCCTACGAGCAGTACTTC.

CDR3 protein: CASNHVSHRNNEQFF. CDR3 coding DNA: TGCGCCAGCAACCACGTATCACATCGAAACAATGAGCAGTTCTTC. The chain recombines TRBV5-1 with TRBJ2-1; no clear D. The CDR3 covers 15 residues. Trimming removed 6 bases from V and 5 bases from J, with 18 bases in between. Germline V gene data show CDR1 as SGHRS and CDR2 as YFSETQ.

The rearrangement uses TRBV5-1 and TRBJ1-6; no clear D. This CDR3 is built from 14 residues. Germline CDR1 reads SGHRS; CDR2 reads YFSETQ. Trimming pared 1 base from V and 7 bases from J, leaving 9 bases between. CDR3 in DNA: TGCGCCAGCAGCTTGAGAGGTGGCAATTCACCCCTCCACTTT. This codes for CASSLRGGNSPLHF.

In its sample, this clone was seen a few times. Other DNA sequences in the same sample also yield this CDR3. V gene TRBV7-2 combines with J gene TRBJ2-5; the match to TRBD2 covers 7 bases. There are 14 residues in the CDR3. CDR1 SGHTA and CDR2 FQGNSA come from the germline V gene. After removal of 3 bases from V and 1 base from J, the junction contained 2 bases not matched to a gene. This CDR3 is CASSFQRGQETQYF. The CDR3 DNA follows: TGTGCCAGCAGCTTCCAGCGGGGCCAAGAGACCCAGTACTTC.

V and J are TRBV5-1 and TRBJ2-2; TRBD2 matches at 15 bases. The CDR3 length is 17 residues. Germline V lookup: CDR1 SGHRS, CDR2 YFSETQ. V dropped 3 bases and J dropped 5; count of bases not matched to a gene: 5. The CDR3 protein is CASSWTSGRARTGELFF. DNA for the CDR3: TGCGCCAGCAGCTGGACTAGCGGGAGGGCCCGGACCGGGGAGCTGTTTTTT.

In nucleotides, the CDR3 is TGTGCCAGCAGCTTACCCCAAACCGAGAGGGGGTCCTACGAGCAGTACTTC. Its protein is CASSLPQTERGSYEQYF. This chain connects TRBV7-9 to TRBJ2-7; weak D call: TRBD1 (6 bases). CDR1 and CDR2 (germline): SEHNR, FQNEAQ (reference sequence). Trimming pared 2 bases from V and 1 base from J, leaving 18 bases between. CDR3 length equals 17 residues. Variable domain in full (rest from reference TRBV7-9 and TRBJ2-7): DTGVSQNPRHKITKRGQNVTFRCDPISEHNRLYWYRQTLGQGPEFLTYFQNEAQLEKSRLLSDRFSAERPKGSFSTLEIQRTEQGDSAMYLCASSLPQTERGSYEQYFGPGTRLTVT.

This chain joins TRBV7-2 and TRBJ2-5; TRBD1 matches 10 bases. This CDR3 is 15 amino acids long. Germline CDR1 reads SGHTA; CDR2 reads FQGNSA. With V trimmed by 1 base and J by 5 bases, 4 bases remained unmatched. The CDR3 DNA is TGTGCCAGCAGCTTAGGACAGGGGGCCGGTGAGACCCAGTACTTC. It specifies CASSLGQGAGETQYF. Supplemented by reference TRBV7-2 and TRBJ2-5, the full variable domain reads GAGVSQSPSNKVTEKGKDVELRCDPISGHTALYWYRQSLGQGLEFLIYFQGNSAPDKSGLPSDRFSAERTGGSVSTLTIQRTQQEDSAVYLCASSLGQGAGETQYFGPGTRLLVL.

This chain uses TRBV5-5 with TRBJ1-1; D gene unclear. Germline V CDR1 and CDR2: SGHKS, YYEKEE (reference sequence). V shed 0 bases and J shed 3 bases, with 12 bases lying between them. The CDR3 has 15 amino acids. CDR3 residues: CASSLDAHQDTEAFF. CDR3 bases: TGTGCCAGCAGCTTGGATGCGCATCAAGACACTGAAGCTTTCTTT. Together with reference TRBV5-5 and TRBJ1-1, the CDR3 gives the full variable domain: DAGVTQSPTHLIKTRGQQVTLRCSPISGHKSVSWYQQVLGQGPQFIFQYYEKEERGRGNFPDRFSARQFPNYSSELNVNALLLGDSALYLCASSLDAHQDTEAFFGQGTRLTVV.

This rearrangement joins TRBV27 to TRBJ2-3, with 10 bases matching TRBD2. Germline assignment: CDR1 MNHEY and CDR2 SMNVEV (reference sequence). The ends lost 2 bases at V and 2 bases at J; junction bases unmatched: 7. This CDR3 is built from 17 residues. As DNA, the CDR3 is TGTGCCAGCAGTTTAGCCCCACTAGCGGGGATCACAGATACGCAGTATTTT. Translation: CASSLAPLAGITDTQYF.

This chain joins TRBV5-4 and TRBJ2-2; D is perhaps TRBD1 (5 bases). Germline V CDR1 and CDR2: SGHNT, YYREEE (reference sequence). The CDR3 consists of 14 residues. V lost 3 bases, J lost 9 bases, and 15 bases lay in between. Here the CDR3 DNA reads TGTGCCAGCAGCTCACCGACTGGGGCCCGGGAGCTGTTTTTT. As protein: CASSSPTGARELFF.

With respect to this clone: This specimen includes other DNA sequences encoding the same CDR3. The chain carries TRBV25-1 and TRBJ2-1; D not resolved. The V and J ends lost 0 bases and 7 bases respectively, with 1 base between them. CDR1 MGHDK and CDR2 SYGVNS come from the germline V gene. CDR3 length equals 11 residues. The CDR3 coding sequence is TGTGCCAGCAGTGAATATAATGAGCAGTTCTTC. It yields the protein CASSEYNEQFF.

As for this clone: The sample has other DNA sequences that encode this CDR3 too. V is TRBV18 and J is TRBJ2-3; 12 bases align to TRBD2. The CDR3 contains 16 residues. CDR1 KGHSH and CDR2 LQKENI come from the germline V gene. V shed 3 bases, J shed 1 base, and the junction held 2 bases outside the gene matches. The CDR3 reads CASSPRLAGGTDTQYF. The CDR3, as DNA: TGTGCCAGCTCACCCAGACTAGCGGGAGGCACAGATACGCAGTATTTT.

Concerning this clone itself: Other DNA sequences within the sample encode an identical CDR3. The V call is TRBV18, the J call TRBJ1-1; no clear D. The CDR3 contains 12 residues. V lost 3 bases and J lost 2, with 4 bases in between. The germline V gene has CDR1 KGHSH and CDR2 LQKENI. This chain's CDR3 is CASSPINTEAFF. CDR3 coding DNA: TGTGCCAGCTCACCGATTAACACTGAAGCTTTCTTT.

The chain employs TRBV7-6 and TRBJ2-1, with TRBD2 matching 8 bases. Unmatched junction bases numbered 20, after V lost 5 bases and J lost 8 bases. CDR1 and CDR2 from the germline V gene are SGHVS and FNYEAQ. The CDR3 has 18 residues. Written as DNA, the CDR3 is TGTGCCAGCAGCGCATTACCCCAGGGAGAAGCGGGAGCCTATGAGCAGTTCTTC. This translates into CASSALPQGEAGAYEQFF.

Details on this clone: Other DNA sequences of this sample code for an identical CDR3. The V call is TRBV19, the J call TRBJ1-2; D gene unclear. Germline lookup yields CDR1 LNHDA and CDR2 SQIVND (reference sequence). The CDR3 has 14 amino acids. V was cut by 1 base and J by 2 bases, with 8 bases left in between. The CDR3 sequence: CASSIGLSNYGYTF. The CDR3 nucleotides are TGTGCCAGTAGTATAGGACTCAGCAACTATGGCTACACCTTC.

The chain couples TRBV5-4 to TRBJ2-3; the match to TRBD2 covers 8 bases. This CDR3 region has 14 residues. J gave up 2 bases and V 10 bases, and 9 bases lay outside the gene matches. Germline CDR1 is SGHNT and CDR2 is YYREEE (reference sequence). The CDR3 protein is CACTGTRSTDTQYF. The DNA for the CDR3 is TGTGCCTGTACCGGGACTAGATCCACAGATACGCAGTATTTT. Full variable domain (outside the CDR3, taken from reference TRBV5-4 and TRBJ2-3): ETGVTQSPTHLIKTRGQQVTLRCSSQSGHNTVSWYQQALGQGPQFIFQYYREEENGRGNFPPRFSGLQFPNYSSELNVNALELDDSALYLCACTGTRSTDTQYFGPGTRLTVL.

V usage is TRBV4-1 and J usage is TRBJ2-1; 8 bases are shared with TRBD2. This CDR3 is built from 14 residues. Germline CDR1 MGHRA, CDR2 YSYEKL. The J segment lost 7 bases and the V segment lost 3 bases, leaving 5 bases of the junction unmatched. CDR3 in DNA: TGCGCCAGCAGCCAGCGGGAGGTGACGAATGAGCAGTTCTTC. Its translation is CASSQREVTNEQFF.

The rearrangement links TRBV5-1 to TRBJ2-7, with D tentatively TRBD1 or TRBD2 (5 bases each). The germline V gene encodes CDR1 SGHRS and CDR2 YFSETQ. V was cut by 0 bases and J by 6 bases, with 13 bases left in between. This CDR3 spans 14 amino acids. CDR3: CASSLVGDALEQYF. The DNA of the CDR3 is TGCGCCAGCAGCTTGGTTGGGGACGCCCTCGAGCAGTACTTC.

The V gene is TRBV28, the J gene TRBJ1-1; maybe TRBD1 (6 bases). The CDR3 contains 13 residues. From germline, CDR1 is MDHEN and CDR2 SYDVKM. V was cut by 6 bases and J by 4 bases, with 12 bases left in between. CDR3 DNA sequence: TGTGCCAGCAGCAACAGGGATGGCACTGAAGCTTTCTTT. Amino acids: CASSNRDGTEAFF.

This clone has a single count. This chain joins TRBV6-5 and TRBJ2-7, with no clear D. Trimming pared 7 bases from V and 3 bases from J, leaving 19 bases between. Germline CDR1 reads MNHEY; CDR2 reads SVGAGI. The CDR3 covers 15 residues. As DNA, the CDR3 is TGTGCCAGCACCCCTACCCCAACCGGAGTCTACGAGCAGTACTTC. Protein sequence: CASTPTPTGVYEQYF.

CDR3 coding DNA: TGTGCCAGCAGTCAACCGCGCCAGAACCAAGAGACCCAGTACTTC. The encoded protein is CASSQPRQNQETQYF. The chain combines TRBV6-6 with TRBJ2-5; D ambiguous. Looked up from germline, CDR1 is MNHNY and CDR2 is SVGAGI (reference sequence). Trimming stripped 5 bases from V and 0 bases from J, with 13 bases between. There are 15 residues in the CDR3.

V gene TRBV5-1 combines with J gene TRBJ2-7; tentative D call: TRBD2 (7 bases). CDR3 length: 13 residues. The V gene lost 4 bases and the J gene lost 2 bases, with 10 bases spanning the gap. Germline V gene lookup returns CDR1 SGHRS and CDR2 YFSETQ. CDR3 bases: TGCGCCAGCAGCCAGGGGACTACCTACGAGCAGTACTTC. Its translation is CASSQGTTYEQYF. Filled out from reference TRBV5-1 and TRBJ2-7, the complete variable domain reads KAGVTQTPRYLIKTRGQQVTLSCSPISGHRSVSWYQQTPGQGLQFLFEYFSETQRNKGNFPGRFSGRQFSNSRSEMNVSTLELGDSALYLCASSQGTTYEQYFGPGTRLTVT.

A remark on this clone: Within the sample, other DNA sequences also encode this same CDR3. V gene TRBV10-3 combines with J gene TRBJ1-1, with unresolved D. The CDR3 loop spans 13 amino acids. Germline lookup yields CDR1 ENHRY and CDR2 SYGVKD. The germline V and J ends were trimmed by 0 bases and 2 bases, with 4 bases remaining between them. CDR3 residues: CAISESRNTEAFF. The CDR3 DNA is TGTGCCATCAGTGAGTCTAGAAACACTGAAGCTTTCTTT.

The V and J genes are TRBV21-1 and TRBJ2-5; the listed D gene, TRBD1, was not tested against the DNA. TRBV21-1 is listed as a pseudogene. The CDR3 runs to 18 residues. CDR3 protein: CASSKDSAGRVYEETQYF. As DNA, the CDR3 is TGTGCCAGCAGCAAAGATTCGGCAGGGCGCGTGTACGAAGAGACCCAGTACTTC.